This T cell receptor (beta chain) emerged from a study of early T cells in non-severe SARS-CoV-2 infection. TCRdb fed the 5' RACE reads into MiXCR, producing one record per CDR3 protein. The table includes about 52,000 distinct CDR3 sequences, more than 9% detected once. Germline CDR1 and CDR2: MNHNY and SVGAGI (reference sequence). After removal of 6 bases from V and 0 bases from J, the junction contained 5 bases not matched to a gene. The CDR3 is 15 amino acids. This chain connects TRBV6-6 to TRBJ2-1; 7 positions agree with TRBD1. The sequence came from an adult who was a healthcare worker with PCR-confirmed SARS-CoV-2 infection or an uninfected control (not recorded which). The sequenced material came from whole blood. CDR3 DNA sequence: TGTGCCAGCAGACCGGACAGGCTCTCCTACAATGAGCAGTTCTTC. Its translation is CASRPDRLSYNEQFF.